The 15 T cell receptor beta chains reported below all come from one sample, sequenced in a study of tumor and adjacent non-tumor tissue in lung cancer. The library came from three nested PCR rounds adapted from ARM-PCR protocols. MiXCR, run by TCRdb on the multiplex PCR reads, gives a single entry per CDR3 protein. The sample records about 80,000 distinct CDR3 sequences, roughly 76% being singletons. This sample's RNA came from whole unsorted tissue. The specimen sequenced was lung tumor tissue. These receptor sequences come from a woman in her fifties or sixties with non-small cell lung cancer.

As to this clonotype: One end of the junction varies from germline; a read error may be responsible. The chain carries TRBV20-1 and TRBJ2-1; 11 bases match TRBD2. CDR1 and CDR2 (germline): DFQATT, SNEGSKA (reference sequence). The CDR3 has 13 amino acids. The CDR3, as DNA: TGTAGCGCAACTAGCGGGAGTCACCATGAGCAGTTCTTC. It translates to CSATSGSHHEQFF.

Regarding this clonotype: The junction differs from germline at one of its ends, possibly a read error. This chain links TRBV20-1 with TRBJ1-6; D gene ambiguous. The germline CDR1 and CDR2 sequences are DFQATT and SNEGSKA (reference sequence). There are 16 residues in the CDR3. The CDR3 bases are TGCAGTGCTAGAGATGATAGAGGGTCATATAATTCACGCCTCCACTTT. The encoded protein is CSARDDRGSYNSRLHF.

This clonotype was observed a handful of times. The rearrangement uses TRBV29-1 and TRBJ1-1; the match to TRBD1 covers 8 bases. Germline V gene sequence: CDR1 SQVTM, CDR2 ANQGSEA. The CDR3 is 14 amino acids. Trimming removed 5 bases from V and 7 bases from J; junction bases left unmatched: 12. The CDR3 protein is CSVSRGLLANEAFF. The CDR3 DNA follows: TGCAGCGTTAGCAGGGGGCTTCTCGCCAATGAAGCTTTCTTT.

On this clonotype: Because the CDR3 is missing its conserved closing phenylalanine or tryptophan, this is likely a read error. This chain joins TRBV11-1 and TRBJ2-3, with D perhaps TRBD1 or TRBD2 (6 bases each). From germline, CDR1 is SGHAT and CDR2 FQDESV (reference sequence). The CDR3 is 14 amino acids. The CDR3 spells CASSIATGTDTQYY. The CDR3 DNA follows: TGTGCCAGCAGCATAGCTACAGGGACTGATACGCAGTATTAC.

Notes on this clonotype: At one boundary the junction diverges from the germline segment, which might be a read error. This chain connects TRBV28 to TRBJ2-7, with D unclear. CDR1 and CDR2 (germline): MDHEN, SYDVKM. The CDR3 contains 11 residues. CDR3 DNA sequence: TGTGCTAGCAGTTTATTCTACGAGCTGTACTTC. Amino acid sequence: CASSLFYELYF.

Note on this clonotype: The junction departs from germline at one end; a sequencing error may be responsible. The chain employs TRBV29-1 and TRBJ2-1, with 7 positions matching TRBD2. Germline CDR1 is SQVTM and CDR2 is ANQGSEA. There are 15 residues in the CDR3. The CDR3 is CSAKTSRTWGGEHFF. Written as DNA, the CDR3 is TGCAGCGCCAAGACTAGCAGGACATGGGGGGGTGAGCATTTCTTC.

The chain joins TRBV28 to TRBJ2-3, with D possibly TRBD2 on 6 matching bases. The V and J ends lost 2 bases and 6 bases respectively, with 15 bases between them. CDR3 length: 15 amino acids. In germline, CDR1 is MDHEN, CDR2 SYDVKM. CDR3 in DNA: TGTGCCAGCAGTTTACCTAGCGCCCTCATGGATACGCAGTATTTT. It yields the protein CASSLPSALMDTQYF.

Concerning this clonotype itself: The junction differs from germline at one of its ends, possibly a read error. This chain connects TRBV28 to TRBJ2-7; D remains ambiguous. The CDR3 extends over 14 amino acids. CDR1 MDHEN and CDR2 SYDVKM come from the germline V gene. CDR3 region: CASILQVGGYEQYF. CDR3 DNA: TGTGCTAGCATCTTACAAGTGGGCGGCTACGAGCAGTACTTC. The variable domain in full, with the rest retrieved from reference TRBV28 and TRBJ2-7, is DVKVTQSSRYLVKRTGEKVFLECVQDMDHENMFWYRQDPGLGLRLIYFSYDVKMKEKGDIPEGYSVSREKKERFSLILESASTNQTSMYLCASILQVGGYEQYFGPGTRLTVT.

The chain uses TRBV5-5 and TRBJ1-1, with 10 bases identical to TRBD1. CDR3 length: 13 amino acids. V shed 7 bases, J shed 6 bases, and the junction held 6 bases outside the gene matches. Per germline, CDR1 SGHKS and CDR2 YYEKEE (reference sequence). The chain's CDR3 is CASGRDRGAEAFF. The CDR3 coding sequence is TGTGCCAGCGGGAGGGACAGGGGAGCTGAAGCTTTCTTT.

Note on this clonotype: A much larger clone lies one base from this, so it may be a read error. This rearrangement joins TRBV7-8 to TRBJ1-6, with TRBD1 matching over 9 bases. The V gene's germline CDR1 is SGHVS and CDR2 FQNEAQ. The CDR3 runs to 16 residues. After removal of 7 bases from V and 6 bases from J, the junction contained 10 bases not matched to a gene. The CDR3 DNA reads as TGTGCCAGCATCGAGGGACAGGGCTATCGTAATTCACCCCTCCACTTT. Translated, it gives CASIEGQGYRNSPLHF.

In regard to this clonotype: The conserved phenylalanine or tryptophan is not found at the CDR3 terminus, so this likely reflects a read error. J is TRBJ1-2 and V is TRBV29-1; tentatively, D is TRBD1 (6 bases). Germline lookup yields CDR1 SQVTM and CDR2 ANQGSEA. V was pared by 7 bases and J by 7 bases, with 13 bases between. This CDR3 comprises 11 residues. The CDR3 is CSGGYRAGYTI. The CDR3 coding sequence is TGCAGCGGCGGCTACAGGGCTGGCTACACCATC.

About this clonotype itself: The junction departs from the called germline gene at one end, perhaps through a read error. The V and J genes are TRBV28 and TRBJ2-1; D is tentatively TRBD1 or TRBD2 (6 bases each). Per the germline V gene, CDR1 is MDHEN and CDR2 is SYDVKM. This CDR3 spans 18 amino acids. The CDR3 bases are TGTACCAGCGCTAAACGTGGGGGGCTCGACGGGAGAAGGGGTGAGCAGTTCTTC. Encoded protein: CTSAKRGGLDGRRGEQFF.

This clonotype was observed at least ten times. A much larger clone differs by one base, so this may be a read error. J is TRBJ2-7 and V is TRBV20-1; 10 nucleotides line up with TRBD1. CDR1 DFQATT and CDR2 SNEGSKA come from the germline V gene (reference sequence). The CDR3 runs to 14 residues. The CDR3 sequence: CSVSDRGFSYGQYF. The CDR3 region has the DNA TGCAGTGTCTCGGACAGGGGGTTTTCCTACGGGCAGTACTTC.

This clonotype was found once. J is TRBJ1-5 and V is TRBV28; D unresolved. V was shortened by 7 bases and J by 0 bases, with 16 bases between the two germline ends. Germline lookup yields CDR1 MDHEN and CDR2 SYDVKM. The CDR3 extends over 16 amino acids. This CDR3 is CASNQNPVASNQPQHF. CDR3 DNA: TGTGCCAGCAACCAGAACCCAGTGGCTAGCAATCAGCCCCAGCATTTT.

As regards this clonotype: Mismatch with germline at one junction end may stem from a read error. V usage is TRBV7-9 and J usage is TRBJ2-3; D is possibly TRBD2 (6 bases). CDR3 length: 15 amino acids. The germline gives CDR1 SEHNR, CDR2 FQNEAQ (reference sequence). The CDR3 DNA reads TGTGCCAACAGCCCCTTTGGGGGGATCATAGATACGCAGTATTTT. Translating it yields CANSPFGGIIDTQYF.